The 8 T cell receptor beta chains in this list originate from one sample, sequenced in a study of CD8+ T cells in alopecia areata. The authors extracted RNA and reverse transcribed it into cDNA as the sequencing template. Assay: immunoSEQ multiplex PCR; the TCRdb copy retains only in-frame clones and omits some. In the table there are some 120,000 clones, under 65% of which are singletons. As for treatment: oral pan-JAK inhibitor, 5-10 mg twice daily. This sample comprised CD4+ T cells sorted from blood, obtained at week 4, from a patient treated with tofacitinib. The receptor set was obtained from a human donor with alopecia areata.

The chain carries TRBV19 and TRBJ2-1; D is uncertain. Trimming pared 5 bases from V and 1 base from J, leaving 9 bases between. Germline V gene sequence: CDR1 LNHDA, CDR2 SQIVND (reference sequence). The CDR3 extends over 14 amino acids. This CDR3 is CASSAERSYNEQFF. The CDR3 nucleotides read TGTGCCAGTAGTGCCGAGAGATCCTACAATGAGCAGTTCTTC. Using reference TRBV19 and TRBJ2-1 for the parts outside the CDR3, the full variable domain is DGGITQSPKYLFRKEGQNVTLSCEQNLNHDAMYWYRQDPGQGLRLIYYSQIVNDFQKGDIAEGYSVSREKKESFPLTVTSAQKNPTAFYLCASSAERSYNEQFFGPGTRLTVL.

The chain employs TRBV5-4 and TRBJ1-1; D perhaps matches TRBD1 (6 bases). The CDR3 consists of 14 residues. Trimming removed 4 bases from V and 3 bases from J, with 13 bases in between. CDR1 is SGHNT and CDR2 is YYREEE in the germline V gene (reference sequence). The CDR3: CASSPPTGYTEAFF. CDR3 sequence (DNA): TGTGCCAGCAGCCCGCCCACAGGGTACACTGAAGCTTTCTTT.

The J gene is TRBJ2-2, the V gene TRBV30, with TRBD2 as a possible D gene (5 bases). Trimming stripped 2 bases from V and 5 bases from J, with 9 bases between. Germline V gene sequence: CDR1 GTSNPN, CDR2 SVGIG (reference sequence). The CDR3 length is 13 residues. The CDR3 reads CAWSMRATGELFF. The DNA of the CDR3 is TGTGCCTGGAGTATGAGGGCTACCGGGGAGCTGTTTTTT.

The chain combines TRBV5-1 with TRBJ2-7; D gene unclear. CDR1 is SGHRS, CDR2 YFSETQ, per germline. V shed 5 bases and J shed 2 bases, with 8 bases lying between them. CDR3 length: 12 residues. CDR3 nucleotides: TGCGCCAGCAGGGGCACCCCCTACGAGCAGTACTTC. Its protein is CASRGTPYEQYF.

This chain joins TRBV7-9 and TRBJ1-2; no reliable D call. The CDR3 runs 13 residues. V lost 2 bases to trimming and J lost 4 bases, with 8 bases between them. From germline, CDR1 is SEHNR and CDR2 FQNEAQ (reference sequence). CDR3 DNA sequence: TGTGCCAGCAGCTTACAACGGGGCTATGGCTACACCTTC. It specifies CASSLQRGYGYTF.

V gene TRBV5-4 combines with J gene TRBJ1-4; the D is unclear. Germline V gene data show CDR1 as SGHNT and CDR2 as YYREEE (reference sequence). V lost 3 bases to trimming and J lost 10 bases, with 10 bases between them. The CDR3 consists of 12 residues. CDR3 sequence: CASSWGEGKLFF. In nucleotides, the CDR3 is TGTGCCAGCAGCTGGGGAGAGGGAAAACTGTTTTTT.

In DNA form, the CDR3 reads TGTGCCAGCAGTTACTCGAGACGGGAACCTTCCTACGAGCAGTACTTC. It yields the protein CASSYSRREPSYEQYF. The chain has TRBV6-5 and TRBJ2-7; D is perhaps TRBD2 (5 bases). CDR3 length equals 16 residues. V lost 0 bases and J lost 1, with 13 bases in between. CDR1 and CDR2 from the germline V gene are MNHEY and SVGAGI.

The chain recombines TRBV5-6 with TRBJ2-3; 11 bases agree with TRBD1. The CDR3 has 17 amino acids. Looked up from germline, CDR1 is SGHDT and CDR2 is YYEEEE. Trimming cost V 0 bases and J 6 bases; bases outside gene matches: 9. This CDR3 reads CASSLALGQGVADTQYF. In DNA form, the CDR3 reads TGTGCCAGCAGCTTGGCCCTGGGACAGGGGGTTGCCGATACGCAGTATTTT.